Listed below are T cell receptor beta chains from one sample, sequenced in a study of PD-L1 blockade in urothelial cancer. Sequenced by immunoSEQ multiplex PCR; TCRdb stores in-frame clones only, minus some. The sample lists some 120,000 clones, 85% to 95% seen once, with approximately 3.5% in the top ten. The sample was PBMCs, taken around atezolizumab (anti-PD-L1) treatment. Every receptor here comes from a man aged 60 to 75 with urothelial cancer. The CDR3 runs from the conserved cysteine through the conserved F or W. D genes are given only for firm matches. Not all rows give a size; the values are once, few, many and, for expanded clones, a class.

j_gene | d_gene | v_gene | abundance | CDR3aa | CDR3nt
TRBJ1-2 | TRBD1 | TRBV15 | . | CATSRVRGLGPNYGYTF | TGTGCCACCAGCAGAGTCAGGGGGCTAGGGCCTAACTATGGCTACACCTTC
TRBJ2-1 | TRBD2 | TRBV9 | few | CASSVTSGGLKNEQFF | TGTGCCAGCAGCGTAACTAGCGGGGGGCTGAAGAATGAGCAGTTCTTC
TRBJ2-1 | TRBD1 | TRBV4-3 | . | CASSQDTGGNEQFF | TGCGCCAGCAGCCAAGATACAGGGGGCAATGAGCAGTTCTTC
TRBJ1-4 | . | TRBV15 | . | CATSRVGQTEKLFF | TGTGCCACCAGCAGAGTCGGACAGACTGAAAAACTGTTTTTT
TRBJ1-6 | . | TRBV14 | . | CASSQATGGSPLHF | TGTGCCAGCAGCCAAGCTACAGGCGGTTCACCCCTCCACTTT
TRBJ1-2 | . | TRBV2 | . | CASSELAGMAYGYTF | TGTGCCAGCAGTGAATTGGCAGGGATGGCCTATGGCTACACCTTC
TRBJ1-2 | TRBD1 | TRBV18 | . | CASSPGTVYGYTF | TGTGCCAGCTCACCTGGGACAGTCTATGGCTACACCTTC
TRBJ2-3 | TRBD2 | TRBV2 | once | CASSVSGGRGDTQYF | TGTGCCAGCAGTGTTAGCGGGGGGCGGGGGGATACGCAGTATTTT
TRBJ1-2 | TRBD1 | TRBV7-9 | . | CASSLAGGTGQPYGYGYTF | TGTGCCAGCAGCTTAGCGGGCGGGACAGGGCAACCCTATGGCTATGGCTACACCTTC
TRBJ2-3 | TRBD2 | TRBV20-1 | . | CSARDSGRENF | TGCAGTGCTAGAGATAGCGGGCGAGAGAATTTT
TRBJ1-1 | . | TRBV4-3 | once | CASSQEDTGGTEAFF | TGCGCCAGCAGCCAAGAAGATACCGGAGGCACTGAAGCTTTCTTT
TRBJ2-1 | TRBD2 | TRBV4-2 | . | CASSQEGAGGKDNEQFF | TGTGCCAGCAGCCAAGAAGGGGCGGGGGGCAAAGACAATGAGCAGTTCTTC
TRBJ2-5 | TRBD1 | TRBV5-1 | . | CASRTGNLQETQYF | TGCGCCAGCAGGACAGGGAATCTACAAGAGACCCAGTACTTC
TRBJ2-2 | TRBD1 | TRBV5-1 | once | CASSFISGTGRNTGELFF | TGCGCCAGCAGCTTTATCTCCGGGACAGGGAGGAACACCGGGGAGCTGTTTTTT
TRBJ2-3 | . | TRBV4-1 | . | CASSEMDTQYF | TGCGCCAGCAGTGAGATGGATACGCAGTATTTT
TRBJ1-2 | TRBD1 | TRBV27 | . | CASSLAIGTVNYGYTF | TGTGCCAGCAGTTTAGCCATAGGGACAGTTAACTATGGCTACACCTTC
TRBJ2-6 | TRBD1 | TRBV11-2 | . | CASSSGQDPSGANVLTF | TGTGCCAGCAGCTCGGGACAGGACCCCTCTGGGGCCAACGTCCTGACTTTC
TRBJ2-2 | . | TRBV9 | . | CASSQAAGVEELFF | TGTGCCAGCAGCCAAGCCGCAGGGGTCGAGGAGCTGTTTTTT
TRBJ2-1 | . | TRBV5-4 | . | CASSSAGTEVYNEQFF | TGTGCCAGCAGCTCGGCGGGGACAGAAGTCTACAATGAGCAGTTCTTC
TRBJ2-3 | . | TRBV11-3 | . | CASSLGVAGTDTQYF | TGTGCCAGCAGCTTAGGCGTAGCGGGCACAGATACGCAGTATTTT
TRBJ1-5 | TRBD1 | TRBV5-1 | . | CASSLSGQGNQPQHF | TGCGCCAGCAGCCTATCGGGACAGGGGAATCAGCCCCAGCATTTT
TRBJ2-5 | TRBD1 | TRBV15 | . | CATSRDREETQYF | TGTGCCACCAGCAGGGACAGGGAAGAGACCCAGTACTTC
TRBJ1-5 | . | TRBV7-3 | . | CASSLTGGAGQPQHF | TGTGCCAGCAGCTTAACTGGGGGCGCTGGGCAGCCCCAGCATTTT